In its sample, the clone carrying this T cell receptor (beta chain) was seen once. This sample was taken from a study of blood T cell repertoires in COVID-19. At the level of the study: COVID-19 samples, acute and convalescent, were from the United States, Italy and Spain. PBMCs, B-cell-depleted T cells, or T cells provided the cDNA or gDNA that made up the material.

The protocol was immunoSEQ multiplex PCR, while the TCRdb copy is restricted to in-frame clones and leaves out a portion. The table has about 87,000 clones, less than 80% seen once. This receptor was taken from a woman between 45 and 60 years old with acute or convalescent COVID-19. Sequenced: peripheral blood.

The DNA for the CDR3 is TGTGCCAGCAGTTCCCACCGGGACACCAGCACAGATACGCAGTATTTT. It encodes CASSSHRDTSTDTQYF. The V and J genes are TRBV6-2 or TRBV6-3 and TRBJ2-3, with D tentatively TRBD1 (6 bases). The CDR3 covers 16 residues. Trimming took off 4 bases at V and 0 bases at J, with 14 bases between the two ends. The germline V gene encodes CDR1 MNHEY and CDR2 SVGEGT.